This T cell receptor beta chain appears in the sequencing data of a study of T cell responses to AZD1222 COVID-19 vaccine (dated by TCRdb to about 2021). Study-wide context: AZD1222 recipients with second doses at about 4 weeks or about 12 weeks were pooled, because spike-specific TCR depth and breadth did not differ between schedules. TCR sequencing was performed for 230 to 250 trial participants, of whom approximately 200 were given two doses of AZD1222 and 26 were given two doses of MenACWY control vaccine. Trial participants were enrolled into age subgroups of 18-55, 56-69 and 70-plus years, which contained roughly 140, 27 and 60 TCR-sequenced participants, respectively.

The paper's findings and limits, for the study overall: Spike-specific TCR breadth and depth rose significantly after two AZD1222 doses compared with day 0 and with MenACWY recipients. Participants were mostly white British and included more females than males, and it was suggested by the authors that clonal diversity may have been underestimated. Because no samples from the day 14 peak response were available, repertoires could be characterized only after the peak T cell response. In the small 56-69-year group, the increase in depth fell short of significance, most likely because of low power. Reportedly, close to half of the unique spike-specific TCRs recognized epitopes lying outside the regions that are mutated in the B.1.351 and B.1.1.7 variants. The whole spike protein was spanned by vaccine-associated CD4 TCRs, and dominant responses were seen in regions 160-218 and 743-854. Conclusions about previously exposed vaccinees are limited because only six or seven AZD1222 recipients were SARS-CoV-2 seropositive at baseline.

The CDR3 regions of human TCRbeta chains were subjected to immunosequencing. For the original study's pipeline: TCRs in the repertoires were compared against a reference library of SARS-CoV-2-specific TCRs that had been generated with the MIRA antigen-specificity platform. Breadth meant the fraction of unique TCRs that were SARS-CoV-2-associated, whereas depth meant the fraction of total T cells that were SARS-CoV-2-associated. Each spike-specific TCR was assigned to its reactive spike region and to a CD4 or CD8 class using the MIRA data. Log10-transformed breadth and depth values were compared by one-way ANOVA with Sidak's multiple comparisons tests. TCRdb limited this immuneACCESS table to in-frame rearrangements with V and J called. A share of clones is missing; checked studies link under half to unresolved V genes, and the rest is unexplained. V and J calls and clone size are as listed in that table; D and trimming were resolved from the DNA. The sample includes approximately 100,000 clones, with more than 75% observed a single time. The ten largest clones capture about 15% of the sample.

The cysteine opens and the phenylalanine closes a CDR3 of 14 amino acids. CDR3 DNA is the only sequence kept; it has 42 bases, read in frame from the first base. V was cut back by 0 bases and J by 7 bases, leaving a gap of 12 bases between them. Sequences MNHEY (CDR1) and SVGAGI (CDR2) are obtained from the germline V gene. Taken with the paper, the label for time point translates to: baseline before first vaccination. Samples from vaccinated people were obtained from the UK trials COV001 and COV002, which included a single-blind randomized controlled phase 2/3 trial of AZD1222 (ChAdOx1 nCoV-19) in healthy adults. Trial participant PBMC samples were collected at day 0 and day 28 after the second dose for TCRbeta chain sequencing. Concerning this clone: No cognate antigen has been identified for it. No quality values exist for individual bases; no much larger clone is one base distant.

The sequences come from peripheral blood, collected on day 0 of AZD1222 vaccination. The sequence links TRBV6-5 to TRBJ1-2, with the identity of the D gene unclear. The sequence was obtained from an adult in good health. The CDR3: CASSYSSGSSGYTF. The nucleotide sequence is TGTGCCAGCAGTTACTCGTCCGGCTCCTCTGGCTACACCTTC.